Below, 15 T cell receptor beta chains from the same sample are listed, as sequenced in a study of T cells in Graves' hyperthyroidism and ophthalmopathy. There were TCR beta CDR3 regions amplified from RNA transcripts. The primer set for the first-round RT-PCR of the TCR CDR3 was HTBI. TCRdb called the multiplex PCR reads again in MiXCR, with one record for every CDR3 protein. This table has about 400,000 distinct CDR3 sequences, more than 13% appearing once. Input material: blood. All receptors derive from a young woman with Graves' hyperthyroidism.

The table lists this clonotype with many counts. The V gene is TRBV20-1, the J gene TRBJ2-2; TRBD2 matches at 7 bases. V was clipped by 0 bases and J by 4 bases; unmatched bases: 5. Germline V gives CDR1 DFQATT, CDR2 SNEGSKA (reference sequence). CDR3 size: 15 residues. Here the CDR3 reads CSARDGGSPTGELFF. The CDR3 coding sequence is TGCAGTGCTAGAGATGGCGGGAGCCCCACCGGGGAGCTGTTTTTT.

This clonotype is a singleton in its sample. The chain links TRBV6-1 to TRBJ2-1, with 11 bases lining up with TRBD2. Germline V gene lookup returns CDR1 MNHNS and CDR2 SASEGT. The J segment lost 5 bases and the V segment lost 5 bases, leaving 11 bases of the junction unmatched. This CDR3 spans 17 amino acids. CDR3 loop: CASSQTSGKAIDNEQFF. CDR3 sequence (DNA): TGTGCCAGCAGTCAGACTAGCGGGAAGGCCATAGACAATGAGCAGTTCTTC.

A few counts support this clonotype. The gene calls are TRBV10-3 and TRBJ1-1, with D uncertain. Per germline, CDR1 ENHRY and CDR2 SYGVKD. This CDR3 is 14 amino acids long. The V and J ends lost 0 bases and 4 bases respectively, with 9 bases between them. The DNA of the CDR3 is TGTGCCATCAGTGAGTCTCTAGGACTCACTGAAGCTTTCTTT. Encoded protein: CAISESLGLTEAFF.

The chain couples TRBV19 to TRBJ2-7; 7 nucleotides line up with TRBD2. Germline loops: CDR1 LNHDA, CDR2 SQIVND (reference sequence). The CDR3 loop spans 15 amino acids. Germline trimming cut 3 bases from V and 0 bases from J; bases unmatched to any gene: 5. The CDR3 nucleotides read TGTGCCAGTAGTATGGGGAGGGCCCTCTCCTACGAGCAGTACTTC. Its translation: CASSMGRALSYEQYF.

This clonotype appeared a few times. The chain employs TRBV5-4 and TRBJ1-2; D unresolved. The V and J ends lost 4 bases and 4 bases respectively, with 14 bases between them. Germline loops: CDR1 SGHNT, CDR2 YYREEE (reference sequence). The CDR3 runs to 14 residues. In DNA, the CDR3 is TGTGCCAGCAGCGATGAGACGGGCCCCTATGGCTACACCTTC. This codes for CASSDETGPYGYTF.

This clonotype has more than one count but fewer than ten. The chain couples TRBV24-1 to TRBJ2-2; possibly TRBD1 for D (6 bases). Germline lookup yields CDR1 KGHDR and CDR2 SFDVKD. The CDR3 runs to 14 residues. Trimming removed 12 bases from V and 0 bases from J, with 13 bases in between. The CDR3 spells CASQGSSNTGELFF. For the CDR3, the DNA is TGTGCCTCACAGGGTTCCTCGAACACCGGGGAGCTGTTTTTT.

This sequence joins TRBV29-1 and TRBJ2-3; no clear D gene. Trimming stripped 6 bases from V and 5 bases from J, with 33 bases between. The germline gives CDR1 SQVTM, CDR2 ANQGSEA. The CDR3 is 19 residues long. In nucleotides, the CDR3 is TGCAGCGTCATAGGAATAGCCAAAAGACCAAAAGGGCCTTTAGATACGCAGTATTTT. Translated, it gives CSVIGIAKRPKGPLDTQYF.

This clonotype occurred many times. The chain couples TRBV27 to TRBJ1-1; a possible D gene is TRBD1 (5 bases). Germline values: CDR1 MNHEY, CDR2 SMNVEV (reference sequence). V lost 1 base and J 0 bases, leaving 9 bases between the germline ends. The length of the CDR3 is 15 residues. CDR3 DNA sequence: TGTGCCAGCAGTTTATATGACAGCCTGAACACTGAAGCTTTCTTT. Amino acids: CASSLYDSLNTEAFF.

This clonotype has more than one count but fewer than ten. The V call is TRBV20-1, the J call TRBJ2-7; D gene uncertain. This CDR3 comprises 12 residues. V shed 6 bases and J shed 0 bases, with 9 bases lying between them. Germline loops: CDR1 DFQATT, CDR2 SNEGSKA (reference sequence). CDR3 nucleotide sequence: TGCAGTGCACTATCCCCCTCCTACGAGCAGTACTTC. It specifies CSALSPSYEQYF.

This clonotype showed up just a few times. V is TRBV10-3 and J is TRBJ2-7; 14 positions match TRBD2. The germline V gene has CDR1 ENHRY and CDR2 SYGVKD. The CDR3 covers 14 residues. Germline trimming cut 7 bases from V and 2 bases from J; bases unmatched to any gene: 1. Here the CDR3 reads CAIKGLAGAYEQYF. The CDR3 coding sequence is TGTGCCATCAAGGGACTAGCGGGAGCCTACGAGCAGTACTTC.

This clonotype was recorded at least ten times. For the CDR3, the DNA is TGTGCCAGCAGTGAAGTCGGGAGGGTATCGACAGATACGCAGTATTTT. Translated: CASSEVGRVSTDTQYF. J is TRBJ2-3 and V is TRBV6-1; TRBD2 matches 8 bases. This CDR3 comprises 16 residues. Germline CDR1 reads MNHNS; CDR2 reads SASEGT. V was clipped by 1 base and J by 3 bases; unmatched bases: 6.

Regarding this clonotype: The junction and the germline gene differ at one end; a read error may be behind it. V is TRBV7-9 and J is TRBJ2-5, with 7 positions matching TRBD2. Germline V gives CDR1 SEHNR, CDR2 FQNEAQ (reference sequence). This CDR3 region has 14 residues. In DNA, the CDR3 is TGTGCCGGCAGCTCGGGGGGTAGGCAAGAGACCCAGTACTTC. It encodes CAGSSGGRQETQYF.

This chain joins TRBV28 and TRBJ1-2, with D possibly matching TRBD1 (5 bases). CDR3 length: 14 residues. V was clipped by 6 bases and J by 3 bases, with 14 bases between them. The germline V gene encodes CDR1 MDHEN and CDR2 SYDVKM. CDR3 coding DNA: TGTGCCAGCAGCCGGCCGACAGATCACTATGGCTACACCTTC. Amino acids: CASSRPTDHYGYTF.

The chain has TRBV30 and TRBJ2-3; TRBD2 agrees at 9 bases. The CDR3 totals 15 residues. Germline loops: CDR1 GTSNPN, CDR2 SVGIG (reference sequence). Losses at the gene ends were 2 bases for V and 5 bases for J; bases not matched to a gene: 8. The DNA of the CDR3 is TGTGCCTGGAGTACTGGTAGCGGGAGAGGAGATACGCAGTATTTT. Amino acid sequence: CAWSTGSGRGDTQYF.

This clonotype was picked up many times. V is TRBV3-1 and J is TRBJ2-1; 9 positions match TRBD2. The CDR3 has 17 amino acids. V shed 2 bases, J shed 5 bases, and the junction held 10 bases outside the gene matches. Looked up from germline, CDR1 is LGHDT and CDR2 is YNNKEL (reference sequence). This CDR3 reads CASSQSSSGNQDNEQFF. The CDR3 nucleotides read TGTGCCAGCAGCCAATCCTCTAGCGGGAATCAGGACAATGAGCAGTTCTTC.